Reported below is one T cell receptor beta chain. What it binds is unknown. Sequencing used immunoSEQ multiplex PCR; TCRdb keeps in-frame clones, though not all of them. The sample holds about 160,000 clones, about 90% seen once. The record originates from a study of cytomegalovirus exposure and HLA in healthy donors. Whole-study results and caveats: Subsequent analysis revealed that first-cohort TCR clusters tended to co-occur in the 120 or so validation repertoires. The classifier reportedly diagnosed cytomegalovirus status with high specificity and sensitivity. While the bulk of TCR sequences proved rare, some public TCRs turned up in many donors.

The sample comprised PBMCs. The clonotype originates from a young man in good health and CMV-seropositive.

The CDR3 sequence is CASSLVSGVTDTQYF. CDR3 coding DNA: TGTGCCAGCAGCTTAGTAAGCGGGGTCACAGATACGCAGTATTTT. The chain has TRBV11-2 and TRBJ2-3; TRBD2 agrees at 7 bases. Germline trimming cut 1 base from V and 2 bases from J; bases unmatched to any gene: 3. Germline V gene sequence: CDR1 SGHAT, CDR2 FQNNGV. The CDR3 is 15 amino acids. Supplemented by reference TRBV11-2 and TRBJ2-3, the full variable domain reads EAGVAQSPRYKIIEKRQSVAFWCNPISGHATLYWYQQILGQGPKLLIQFQNNGVVDDSQLPKDRFSAERLKGVDSTLKIQPAKLEDSAVYLCASSLVSGVTDTQYFGPGTRLTVL.